These 2 T cell receptor beta chains were sequenced from one sample in a study of blood T cell repertoires in COVID-19. Generated by immunoSEQ multiplex PCR, the TCRdb table keeps only in-frame clones and is missing some. The sample includes around 100,000 clones, 90% of them seen just once. The sequenced material came from peripheral blood. Source of these receptors: a man aged 45-65 years with acute or convalescent COVID-19.

The chain is built from TRBV4-1 and TRBJ1-5, with a tentative D call TRBD1 (6 bases). This CDR3 comprises 17 residues. The V end was cut by 0 bases, the J end by 9 bases, with 21 bases between. The germline V gene encodes CDR1 MGHRA and CDR2 YSYEKL. CDR3 amino acids: CASSQDSFGDTEWPQHF. As DNA, the CDR3 is TGCGCCAGCAGCCAAGATTCGTTTGGGGACACGGAATGGCCCCAGCATTTT.

This clone was seen a handful of times. This chain connects TRBV9 to TRBJ1-6, with D maybe TRBD1 (5 bases). The CDR3 sequence is 15 residues long. V shed 3 bases and J shed 7 bases, with 14 bases lying between them. Germline CDR1 is SGDLS and CDR2 is YYNGEE. The DNA of the CDR3 is TGTGCCAGCAGCGCAGCTGGGAGGGGAAATTCACCCCTCCACTTT. It codes for CASSAAGRGNSPLHF.